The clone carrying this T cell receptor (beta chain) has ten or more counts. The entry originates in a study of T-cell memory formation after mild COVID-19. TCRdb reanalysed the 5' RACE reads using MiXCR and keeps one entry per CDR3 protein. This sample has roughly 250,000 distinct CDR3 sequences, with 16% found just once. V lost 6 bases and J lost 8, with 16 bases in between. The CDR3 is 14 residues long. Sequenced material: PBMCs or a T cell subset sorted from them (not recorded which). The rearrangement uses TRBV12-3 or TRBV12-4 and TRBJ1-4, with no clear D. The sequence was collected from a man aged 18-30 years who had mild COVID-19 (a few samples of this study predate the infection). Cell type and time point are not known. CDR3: CASSYAVVREKLFF. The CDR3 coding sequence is TGTGCCAGCAGCTACGCGGTGGTTCGGGAAAAACTGTTTTTT.